A selection of T cell receptor beta chains follows, all from one sample in a study of blood T cell repertoires in COVID-19. Method: immunoSEQ multiplex PCR; TCRdb's copy keeps in-frame clones and lacks some. The table has fewer than 40,000 clones, approximately 85% seen once; the top ten hold roughly 9.9%. Sequenced input: peripheral blood. The source of these receptors is a human donor in a cohort sampled during active COVID-19. Both conserved end residues are part of each CDR3. Each record gives: D gene, J gene, clone size, V gene, CDR3 protein, CDR3 DNA. D genes are given only for firm matches. Rows give clone size only sometimes, using once, few, many, or a class for an expanded clone.

>.|TRBJ2-1|.|TRBV18
CASSPRTRGREQFF
TGTGCCAGCTCACCAAGGACTAGGGGGAGGGAGCAGTTCTTC
>TRBD1|TRBJ1-1|.|TRBV20-1
CSAYGTAEAFF
TGCAGTGCTTACGGGACAGCCGAAGCTTTCTTT
>.|TRBJ2-1|.|TRBV5-1
CASSLGYGPGSYNEQFF
TGCGCCAGCAGCTTGGGGTACGGGCCAGGGTCATACAATGAGCAGTTCTTC
>.|TRBJ1-1|.|TRBV12-3/TRBV12-4
CASSLQVNTEAFF
TGTGCCAGCAGCTTACAGGTGAACACTGAAGCTTTCTTT
>.|TRBJ2-5|.|TRBV27
CASSSQGSMGETQYF
TGTGCCAGCAGTTCACAGGGTTCGATGGGAGAGACCCAGTACTTC
>TRBD1|TRBJ2-3|.|TRBV29-1
CSVDSGGFADTQYF
TGCAGCGTTGACTCAGGGGGTTTCGCAGATACGCAGTATTTT
>.|TRBJ1-6|.|TRBV9
CASSVVAGFDSPLHF
TGTGCCAGCAGCGTAGTCGCGGGGTTTGATTCACCCCTCCACTTT
>TRBD1|TRBJ2-7|.|TRBV10-2
CASSEFLADREQYF
TGCGCCAGCAGTGAGTTTTTGGCGGACAGGGAGCAGTACTTC
>.|TRBJ1-1|once|TRBV14
CASSHVHLNTEAFF
TGTGCCAGCAGCCACGTACACCTGAACACTGAAGCTTTCTTT
>TRBD1|TRBJ1-1|.|TRBV27
CASSLDRVNTEAFF
TGTGCCAGCAGTTTAGACAGGGTGAACACTGAAGCTTTCTTT
>.|TRBJ2-1|.|TRBV24-1
CATSDLHGGEQFF
TGTGCCACCAGTGATTTGCACGGGGGTGAGCAGTTCTTC
>TRBD2|TRBJ2-1|.|TRBV25-1
CASSSGTSGLYNEQFF
TGTGCCAGCAGTTCAGGGACTAGCGGGCTTTACAATGAGCAGTTCTTC
>.|TRBJ1-1|.|TRBV12-3/TRBV12-4
CASLGFENTEAFF
TGTGCCAGCCTCGGTTTCGAGAACACTGAAGCTTTCTTT
>.|TRBJ2-7|.|TRBV27
CASSLSTGRYYEQYF
TGTGCCAGCAGTTTATCGACAGGTAGATACTACGAGCAGTACTTC
>.|TRBJ2-3|.|TRBV19
CASSMRAGAAASTDTQYF
TGTGCCAGTAGTATGAGGGCAGGGGCGGCCGCGAGCACAGATACGCAGTATTTT
>.|TRBJ1-1|.|TRBV6-5
CASRGLARTEAFF
TGTGCCAGCCGCGGGTTGGCTCGGACTGAAGCTTTCTTT
>.|TRBJ2-2|few|TRBV6-5
CASSYPGGAHTGELFF
TGTGCCAGCAGTTACCCAGGAGGGGCTCACACCGGGGAGCTGTTTTTT
>TRBD2|TRBJ2-3|.|TRBV7-3
CASRASGTDTQYF
TGTGCCAGCAGGGCTAGCGGAACGGATACGCAGTATTTT
>.|TRBJ2-7|.|TRBV3-1/TRBV3-2
CASSRDNRYEQYF
TGTGCCAGCAGCCGGGACAACCGCTACGAGCAGTACTTC
>.|TRBJ2-6|.|TRBV3-1/TRBV3-2
CASSLERHSGANVLTF
TGTGCCAGCAGCCTAGAGAGGCACTCTGGGGCCAACGTCCTGACTTTC
>.|TRBJ2-4|.|TRBV2
CASTRREPKNIQYF
TGTGCCAGCACGAGAAGGGAGCCCAAAAACATTCAGTACTTC
>.|TRBJ1-5|once|TRBV3-1/TRBV3-2
CASSQVAQSAQHF
TGTGCCAGCAGCCAAGTTGCTCAGTCAGCCCAGCATTTT
>.|TRBJ1-5|once|TRBV4-2
CASSQSPTDTNQPQHF
TGTGCCAGCAGCCAATCCCCCACGGACACAAATCAGCCCCAGCATTTT
>.|TRBJ1-5|.|TRBV15
CATSRDHSNQPQHF
TGTGCCACCAGCAGAGATCATAGCAATCAGCCCCAGCATTTT
>.|TRBJ1-3|.|TRBV19
CASRRPRRSSLGNTIYF
TGTGCCAGTAGAAGACCCAGGCGCTCCTCTCTTGGAAACACCATATATTTT
>.|TRBJ1-4|once|TRBV10-3
CAIRQPTNEKLFF
TGTGCCATCAGACAGCCAACTAATGAAAAACTGTTTTTT
>.|TRBJ2-2|.|TRBV10-3
CAAQKQGAGELFF
TGTGCCGCCCAGAAGCAGGGTGCCGGGGAGCTGTTTTTT
>TRBD1|TRBJ1-2|.|TRBV27
CASRTGQARVNYGYTF
TGTGCCAGCCGTACGGGACAGGCAAGAGTTAACTATGGCTACACCTTC
>.|TRBJ2-7|.|TRBV12-5
CASGSAYEQYF
TGTGCTAGTGGTTCCGCCTACGAGCAGTACTTC
>.|TRBJ2-1|once|TRBV27
CASSLRDQTYNEQFF
TGTGCCAGCAGTTTGCGGGACCAGACCTACAATGAGCAGTTCTTC
>TRBD2|TRBJ2-7|.|TRBV3-1/TRBV3-2
CASSHGRECAYEQYF
TGTGCCAGCAGCCACGGGCGGGAGTGCGCCTACGAGCAGTACTTC
>.|TRBJ1-1|once|TRBV28
CASSFVNTEAFF
TGTGCCAGCAGTTTTGTAAACACTGAAGCTTTCTTT
>TRBD1|TRBJ1-2|.|TRBV25-1
CASRRQGVGGYTF
TGTGCCAGCAGGAGACAGGGGGTTGGTGGCTACACCTTC
>TRBD2|TRBJ2-5|.|TRBV10-3
CAISESGAGTSRETQYF
TGTGCCATCAGTGAGTCGGGGGCAGGGACTAGCCGAGAGACCCAGTACTTC
>TRBD1|TRBJ2-6|.|TRBV5-6
CASSMGTGGSGANVLTF
TGTGCCAGCAGCATGGGGACAGGGGGCTCTGGGGCCAACGTCCTGACTTTC
>.|TRBJ1-4|.|TRBV7-9
CAAGGVNEKLFF
TGTGCCGCCGGGGGGGTAAATGAAAAACTGTTTTTT
>TRBD1|TRBJ1-1|.|TRBV11-1
CASSLQGTNTEAFF
TGTGCCAGCAGTTTACAGGGGACGAACACTGAAGCTTTCTTT
>.|TRBJ1-1|.|TRBV6-5
CASRGPGGGTEAFF
TGTGCCAGCAGGGGCCCGGGGGGAGGCACTGAAGCTTTCTTT
>TRBD1|TRBJ1-1|.|TRBV9
CASRPPGTVNTEAFF
TGTGCCAGCAGGCCCCCCGGGACAGTGAACACTGAAGCTTTCTTT
>TRBD2|TRBJ2-1|.|TRBV7-7
CASSPSGSSYNEQFF
TGTGCTAGCAGCCCTAGCGGGAGCTCCTACAATGAGCAGTTCTTC
>TRBD2|TRBJ2-3|.|TRBV30
CAWSRLAASTDTQYF
TGTGCCTGGAGTCGCCTAGCGGCTAGCACAGATACGCAGTATTTT
>TRBD1|TRBJ2-3|.|TRBV7-7
CASSSGTDSTDTQYF
TGTGCTAGCAGTTCCGGGACAGATAGCACAGATACGCAGTATTTT
>.|TRBJ2-5|.|TRBV21-1
CASSKDSRGQDDPQYF
TGTGCCAGCAGCAAAGATTCTAGGGGACAGGATGATCCCCAGTACTTC
>TRBD2|TRBJ2-1|.|TRBV4-2
CASSHPKGTRGVEQFF
TGTGCCAGCAGCCACCCAAAGGGGACTAGAGGCGTTGAGCAGTTCTTC
>TRBD1|TRBJ2-3|.|TRBV5-1
CASSLTSGTGAPYTDTQYF
TGCGCCAGCAGCCTAACCTCCGGGACAGGGGCACCTTACACAGATACGCAGTATTTT
>.|TRBJ1-3|.|TRBV6-1
CASSEEQGPGSGNTIYF
TGTGCCAGCAGTGAAGAGCAGGGGCCGGGGTCTGGAAACACCATATATTTT
>.|TRBJ2-1|.|TRBV7-9
CASSLGGQPYNEQFF
TGTGCCAGCAGCCTGGGGGGACAGCCTTACAATGAGCAGTTCTTC
>TRBD2|TRBJ2-1|once|TRBV7-3
CASSLGLAVTYNEQFF
TGTGCCAGCAGCTTAGGACTAGCGGTGACCTACAATGAGCAGTTCTTC
>.|TRBJ1-1|.|TRBV5-1
CASSAGHLNTEAFF
TGCGCCAGCAGCGCAGGACACCTGAACACTGAAGCTTTCTTT